These 2 T cell receptor beta chains originate from one sample sequenced in a study of cytomegalovirus exposure and HLA in healthy donors. PCR amplification relied on 60 Vbeta primers (plus 13 Jbeta primers). Produced via immunoSEQ multiplex PCR; TCRdb's table is partial and in-frame only. The data contain 80,000 to 100,000 clones, approximately 70% of them singletons. Sequenced material: PBMCs. The receptors stem from a man between 45 and 60 years old in good health and CMV-seronegative.

The CDR3 region is CASSPEGDYGYTF. CDR3 sequence (DNA): TGTGCCAGCAGCCCCGAGGGGGACTATGGCTACACCTTC. This sequence joins TRBV5-4 and TRBJ1-2; D is possibly TRBD1 (6 bases). From germline, CDR1 is SGHNT and CDR2 YYREEE (reference sequence). Trimming shortened V by 4 bases and J by 3 bases, and 10 bases separated the two germline ends. The CDR3 contains 13 residues.

The chain combines TRBV28 with TRBJ2-2; 7 nucleotides line up with TRBD1. The CDR3 has 15 amino acids. Trimming took 5 bases from V and 4 from J; bases not matched to a gene: 7. CDR1 MDHEN and CDR2 SYDVKM come from the germline V gene. The CDR3 bases are TGTGCCAGCAGTAAATGGACAGGATCCACCGGGGAGCTGTTTTTT. Protein sequence: CASSKWTGSTGELFF.